This TCR beta chain came from a study of T cell responses to AZD1222 COVID-19 vaccine. About the study: Some second doses came at about 4 weeks and others at about 12 weeks; these were pooled.

Data came from immunoSEQ multiplex PCR; TCRdb stores just in-frame clones and leaves some out. The top ten clones hold around 2.3% of a sample with approximately 150,000 clones, more than 85% of them seen once. With 1 base removed from V and 0 bases from J, the gap between germline ends came to 3 bases. Germline V gene lookup returns CDR1 LGHDT and CDR2 YNNKEL (reference sequence). This CDR3 spans 14 amino acids. This material consisted of peripheral blood, taken on day 0 of AZD1222 vaccination. This TCR was sampled from an adult in good health. The chain couples TRBV3-1 (or the pseudogene TRBV3-2) to TRBJ1-4; D gene uncertain. This chain's CDR3 is CASSQAATNEKLFF. In nucleotides, the CDR3 is TGTGCCAGCAGCCAAGCTGCAACTAATGAAAAACTGTTTTTT.